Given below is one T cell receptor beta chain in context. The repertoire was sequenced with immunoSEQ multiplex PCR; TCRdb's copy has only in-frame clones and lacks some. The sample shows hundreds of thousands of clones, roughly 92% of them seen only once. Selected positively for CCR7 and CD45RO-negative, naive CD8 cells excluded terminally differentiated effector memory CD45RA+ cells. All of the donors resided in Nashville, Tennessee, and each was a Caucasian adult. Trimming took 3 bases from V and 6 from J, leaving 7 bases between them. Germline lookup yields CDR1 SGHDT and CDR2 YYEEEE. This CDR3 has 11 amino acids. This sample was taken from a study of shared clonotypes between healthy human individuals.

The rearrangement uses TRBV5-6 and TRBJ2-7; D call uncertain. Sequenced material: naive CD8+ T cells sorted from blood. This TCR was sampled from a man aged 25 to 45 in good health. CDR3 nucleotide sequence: TGTGCCAGCAGCTCCAGCCGCGAGCAGTACTTC. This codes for CASSSSREQYF.